This TCR beta chain was sequenced during a study of T cells in Graves' hyperthyroidism and ophthalmopathy. From RNA transcripts, TCR beta CDR3 regions were amplified. HTBI primers drove first-round RT-PCR of the TCR CDR3. Each CDR3 protein is one row after TCRdb ran MiXCR on the multiplex PCR reads. This sample carries around 190,000 distinct CDR3 sequences, about 17% of them seen once, and the ten largest clones take about 29%. The TCR sequence derives from a woman aged 45-59 years with Graves' hyperthyroidism. The sequenced sample was blood.

In nucleotides, the CDR3 is TGTGCCAGCCTCCGGGCGGCGAACACCGGGGAGCTGTTTTTT. Amino acids: CASLRAANTGELFF. The chain couples TRBV18 to TRBJ2-2, with D uncertain. Between the trimmed V and J ends, which lost 8 bases and 0 bases, there was a span of 10 bases. Germline V CDR1 and CDR2: KGHSH, LQKENI. CDR3 length: 14 amino acids.